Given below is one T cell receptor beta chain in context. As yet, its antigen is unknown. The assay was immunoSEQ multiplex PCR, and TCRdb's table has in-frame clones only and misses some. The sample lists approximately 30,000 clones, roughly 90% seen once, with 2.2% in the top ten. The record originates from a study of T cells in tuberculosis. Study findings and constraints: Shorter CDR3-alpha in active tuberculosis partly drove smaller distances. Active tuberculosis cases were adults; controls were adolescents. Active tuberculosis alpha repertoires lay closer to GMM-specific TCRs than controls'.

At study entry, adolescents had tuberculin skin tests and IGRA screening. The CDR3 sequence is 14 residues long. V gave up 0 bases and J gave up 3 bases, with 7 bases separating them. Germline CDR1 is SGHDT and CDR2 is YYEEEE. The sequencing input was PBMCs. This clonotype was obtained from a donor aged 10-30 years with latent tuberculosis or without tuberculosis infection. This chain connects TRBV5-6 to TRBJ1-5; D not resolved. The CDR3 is CASSLGGHNQPQHF. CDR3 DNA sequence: TGTGCCAGCAGCTTGGGAGGGCACAATCAGCCCCAGCATTTT. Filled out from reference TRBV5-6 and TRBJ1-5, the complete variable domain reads DAGVTQSPTHLIKTRGQQVTLRCSPKSGHDTVSWYQQALGQGPQFIFQYYEEEERQRGNFPDRFSGHQFPNYSSELNVNALLLGDSALYLCASSLGGHNQPQHFGDGTRLSIL.